Below, one TCR beta chain is given with its context. Its antigen is as yet unknown. The data stem from a study of beta chain features in type 1 diabetes. What was sequenced were expressed TCRB transcripts, since all of the isolated RNA had been reverse transcribed. Repertoires were generated with immunoSEQ multiplex PCR, while TCRdb's copy carries only in-frame clones and drops some. The sample has 310,000 or so clones; approximately 8.2% are singletons. Germline-derived CDR1 and CDR2 are SGHAT and FQNNGV. The V gene end was trimmed by 5 bases and the J gene end by 4 bases; junction bases not matched to a gene: 6. The CDR3 has 14 amino acids. Findings and limits, study-wide: All four CD4+ subsets from Type 1 diabetes patients carried moderately but significantly shorter TCRB CDR3s.

Sequencing was carried out using central memory CD4+ T cells from blood. The rearrangement joins TRBV11-2 to TRBJ2-3, with TRBD2 matching over 7 bases. The clonotype was recovered from a woman between 18 and 30 years old in good health. The CDR3 bases are TGTGCCAGCAGCCCCGGGAGGCCGCCAGATACGCAGTATTTT. This encodes CASSPGRPPDTQYF.